These 15 T cell receptor beta chains were sequenced from one sample in a study of identical twins. TCRdb reprocessed the 5' RACE reads with MiXCR, giving one entry per CDR3 protein. Here the sample spans 120,000 to 150,000 distinct CDR3 sequences, under 4.5% being singletons. Sequenced material: memory T cells sorted from blood. The origin of the receptors is a man younger than 30 in good health.

Many counts were recorded for this clonotype. The rearrangement links TRBV18 to TRBJ2-3; TRBD1 matches at 9 bases. Losses at the gene ends were 2 bases for V and 5 bases for J; bases not matched to a gene: 5. From germline, CDR1 is KGHSH and CDR2 LQKENI. The CDR3 is 15 amino acids. As DNA, the CDR3 is TGTGCCAGCTCACCAAGGACAGGGGTAGGAGATACGCAGTATTTT. It codes for CASSPRTGVGDTQYF.

The sample holds many counts of this clonotype. This chain connects TRBV12-3 or TRBV12-4 to TRBJ2-1; 15 nucleotides line up with TRBD2. The CDR3 covers 15 residues. The V gene end was trimmed by 6 bases and the J gene end by 7 bases; junction bases not matched to a gene: 4. The CDR3 coding sequence is TGTGCCAGCAGGCGGACTAGCGGGAGGGCAAATGAGCAGTTCTTC. Its translation is CASRRTSGRANEQFF.

This clonotype has ten or more counts. The rearrangement uses TRBV11-3 and TRBJ2-3, with D hard to call. The CDR3 contains 14 residues. CDR1 SGHNT and CDR2 YENEEA come from the germline V gene. Trimming stripped 4 bases from V and 1 base from J, with 9 bases between. The CDR3 region is CASSYWDGTDTQYF. The CDR3 bases are TGTGCCAGCAGCTACTGGGATGGCACAGATACGCAGTATTTT. Complete variable domain (other parts from reference TRBV11-3 and TRBJ2-3): EAGVVQSPRYKIIEKKQPVAFWCNPISGHNTLYWYLQNLGQGPELLIRYENEEAVDDSQLPKDRFSAERLKGVDSTLKIQPAELGDSAVYLCASSYWDGTDTQYFGPGTRLTVL.

This clonotype was counted ten times or more. The chain has TRBV24-1 and TRBJ2-7; a weak D match, TRBD2 (6 bases). V lost 7 bases, J lost 5 bases, and 17 bases lay in between. This CDR3 is 14 amino acids long. Per the germline V gene, CDR1 is KGHDR and CDR2 is SFDVKD. As DNA, the CDR3 is TGTGCCACCAGCCGAACAGCGGGCGACGACGAGCAGTACTTC. Its translation is CATSRTAGDDEQYF.

This clonotype was picked up a small number of times. This chain links TRBV10-3 with TRBJ1-1; weak D call: TRBD1 (5 bases). This CDR3 has 15 amino acids. The V and J ends lost 2 bases and 1 base respectively, with 11 bases between them. The germline CDR1 and CDR2 sequences are ENHRY and SYGVKD. For the CDR3, the DNA is TGTGCCATCAGTGAGGGGGCGGAGAGGAACACTGAAGCTTTCTTT. Amino acid sequence: CAISEGAERNTEAFF.

About this clonotype: This could be a read error, since a much larger clone is one nucleotide away. J is TRBJ1-4 and V is TRBV7-9; no clear D. Germline CDR1 is SEHNR and CDR2 is FQNEAQ (reference sequence). V was shortened by 1 base and J by 4 bases, with 7 bases between the two germline ends. This CDR3 is built from 14 residues. The CDR3 sequence: CASSLVANNEKLFF. CDR3 coding DNA: TGTGCCAGCAGCTTAGTAGCAAATAATGAAAAACTGTTTTTT.

This clonotype was counted many times. V and J are TRBV12-3 or TRBV12-4 and TRBJ1-1; no clear D gene. V lost 5 bases and J 3 bases, leaving 10 bases between the germline ends. The CDR3 runs to 13 residues. The DNA of the CDR3 is TGTGCCAGCAGTACACCAAGGGACACTGAAGCTTTCTTT. Protein: CASSTPRDTEAFF.

In this sample, this clonotype turned up many times. This chain joins TRBV27 and TRBJ1-5; possibly TRBD1 for D (6 bases). This CDR3 contains 13 residues. The V end was cut by 6 bases, the J end by 6 bases, with 12 bases between. Per the germline V gene, CDR1 is MNHEY and CDR2 is SMNVEV (reference sequence). The CDR3 region has the DNA TGTGCCAGCAGCGTGGGGGGCTTTCAGCCCCAGCATTTT. Its translation is CASSVGGFQPQHF.

In this sample, this clonotype turned up many times. The genes are TRBV20-1 and TRBJ2-5; tentative D call: TRBD2 (6 bases). Trimming took off 5 bases at V and 2 bases at J, with 12 bases between the two ends. CDR3 size: 13 residues. Looked up from germline, CDR1 is DFQATT and CDR2 is SNEGSKA (reference sequence). CDR3 sequence reads: CSACRDSQETQYF. CDR3 DNA: TGCAGTGCTTGCCGGGACTCACAAGAGACCCAGTACTTC.

This clonotype was observed many times. The gene calls are TRBV15 and TRBJ2-1; 15 nucleotides match TRBD2. Germline loops: CDR1 LNHNV, CDR2 YYDKDF (reference sequence). The CDR3 consists of 18 residues. Germline trimming cut 0 bases from V and 10 bases from J; bases unmatched to any gene: 10. The CDR3 loop reads CATSRDPRTSGRAVEQFF. As DNA, the CDR3 is TGTGCCACCAGCAGAGACCCCCGGACTAGCGGGAGGGCTGTGGAGCAGTTCTTC.

This clonotype came up a few times. The chain is built from TRBV5-6 and TRBJ2-7; D is perhaps TRBD2 (5 bases). Germline values: CDR1 SGHDT, CDR2 YYEEEE. CDR3 length equals 12 residues. V was clipped by 4 bases and J by 3 bases, with 8 bases between them. This chain's CDR3 is CASSDRDYEQYF. CDR3 DNA sequence: TGTGCCAGCAGCGACCGGGACTACGAGCAGTACTTC.

This clonotype was recorded a few times. The V and J genes are TRBV18 and TRBJ2-2; tentative D call: TRBD2 (5 bases). CDR1 KGHSH and CDR2 LQKENI come from the germline V gene. This CDR3 region has 16 residues. The V end lost 5 bases, the J end lost 6 bases, and 19 bases lay between the germline ends. CDR3 nucleotide sequence: TGTGCCAGCTCATCGAATCTCCAGCGAGGGTCCGGGGAGCTGTTTTTT. It translates to CASSSNLQRGSGELFF.

The chain carries TRBV10-2 and TRBJ2-7; TRBD1 aligns across 7 bases. The V and J ends lost 0 bases and 3 bases, in that order; junction bases with no gene match: 2. The CDR3 runs to 14 residues. Germline CDR1 WSHSY, CDR2 SAAADI. In nucleotides, the CDR3 is TGCGCCAGCAGTGAGTCCTGGACAGGCTACGAGCAGTACTTC. Translation gives CASSESWTGYEQYF.

J is TRBJ2-1 and V is TRBV7-2; perhaps TRBD2 as D (5 bases). This CDR3 has 15 amino acids. Per germline, CDR1 SGHTA and CDR2 FQGNSA. V lost 1 base to trimming and J lost 9 bases, with 16 bases between them. DNA for the CDR3: TGTGCCAGCAGCTTAGGAGTAGGGCGGGCTCGTGAGCAGTTCTTC. Amino acid sequence: CASSLGVGRAREQFF.

This clonotype was observed at least ten times. This chain joins TRBV5-1 and TRBJ1-5; D unresolved. The CDR3 runs to 15 residues. Germline V gene lookup returns CDR1 SGHRS and CDR2 YFSETQ. V lost 3 bases to trimming and J lost 5 bases, with 15 bases between them. CDR3 sequence reads: CASSSTPGSYQPQHF. CDR3 DNA sequence: TGCGCCAGCAGCTCTACACCGGGATCGTATCAGCCCCAGCATTTT.